A single sample gave rise to the 6 T cell receptor beta chains below, sequenced in a study of CD8+ T cells in alopecia areata. Sequencing used cDNA as its template, made by extracting RNA and reverse transcribing it. Clones were sequenced by immunoSEQ multiplex PCR, and TCRdb holds only the in-frame ones, with some missing. The sample records about 91,000 clones, roughly 47% being singletons. Sequencing was done on a sample of CD4+ T cells sorted from blood. These receptors were collected from a human donor with alopecia areata.

The table lists this clone with a count of one. The chain has TRBV7-9 and TRBJ2-1; TRBD1 might be the D (6 bases). With 5 bases removed from V and 8 bases from J, the gap between germline ends came to 16 bases. This CDR3 is 14 amino acids long. CDR1 is SEHNR, CDR2 FQNEAQ, per germline (reference sequence). The CDR3 DNA is TGTGCCAGCAGCCCGGGACACTATGACTATGAGCAGTTCTTC. Its protein product is CASSPGHYDYEQFF.

This clone was seen only a few times. CDR3 sequence reads: CASSLGLTVETQYF. The CDR3 DNA reads TGCGCCAGCAGCTTGGGACTGACCGTGGAGACCCAGTACTTC. This chain links TRBV5-1 with TRBJ2-5, with D unresolved. CDR1 is SGHRS and CDR2 is YFSETQ in the germline V gene. The V gene lost 0 bases and the J gene lost 5 bases, with 11 bases spanning the gap. CDR3 length: 14 residues.

This chain uses TRBV28 with TRBJ1-6; D ambiguous. This CDR3 spans 16 amino acids. With 4 bases removed from V and 0 bases from J, the gap between germline ends came to 10 bases. Germline V lookup: CDR1 MDHEN, CDR2 SYDVKM. This CDR3 is CASSSPGNSYNSPLHF. CDR3 bases: TGTGCCAGCAGTTCCCCTGGGAACTCCTATAATTCACCCCTCCACTTT.

The V call is TRBV7-2, the J call TRBJ2-1; D unresolved. The V gene lost 4 bases and the J gene lost 9 bases, with 7 bases spanning the gap. Per the germline V gene, CDR1 is SGHTA and CDR2 is FQGNSA. The length of the CDR3 is 11 residues. As DNA, the CDR3 is TGTGCCAGCAGCTCGCTAAGTGAGCAGTTCTTC. Its protein is CASSSLSEQFF.

This clone was found a few times. CDR3 coding DNA: TGTGCCTGGGCGGGACCGAATTCCAACCAGCCCCAGCATTTT. It codes for CAWAGPNSNQPQHF. V usage is TRBV30 and J usage is TRBJ1-5; D might be TRBD1 (5 bases). Trimming removed 5 bases from V and 7 bases from J, with 18 bases in between. The CDR3 covers 14 residues. Germline V gene data show CDR1 as GTSNPN and CDR2 as SVGIG (reference sequence).

The chain couples TRBV14 to TRBJ1-2; no definite D call. The CDR3 sequence is 11 residues long. Trimming cost V 0 bases and J 8 bases, with 4 bases left between them. Germline-derived CDR1 and CDR2 are SGHDN and FVKESK. The CDR3 nucleotides read TGTGCCAGCAGCCAAGATAAAGGCTACACCTTC. It specifies CASSQDKGYTF.